These 23 T cell receptor beta chains came from one sample sequenced in a study of T cells in Graves' hyperthyroidism and ophthalmopathy (dated by TCRdb to between 2017 and 2020). Libraries were built with multiplex PCR. The listed sequencing device is Illumina HiSeq 2000. The TCR beta CDR3 regions were amplified from the RNA transcripts. The first round of RT-PCR for the TCR CDR3 was performed with the HTBI primer set and the Qiagen OneStep RT-PCR kit. The raw public reads went through TCRdb reprocessing: fastp at Q25, MiXCR clone calling, in-frame beta chains kept. Rows are unified per CDR3 protein, each entry keeping the most common DNA and genes. The sample yields around 340,000 distinct CDR3 sequences; around a sixth were counted once. 45% to 55% of the sample comes from the top ten. Sequencing was performed on blood. The source of these receptors is a woman between 50 and 59 years old with Graves' hyperthyroidism.

J is TRBJ2-5 and V is TRBV5-1; 10 positions match TRBD2. Germline lookup yields CDR1 SGHRS and CDR2 YFSETQ. After removal of 10 bases from V and 2 bases from J, the junction contained 14 bases not matched to a gene. The length of the CDR3 is 16 residues. The CDR3 sequence: CASGEGLAGVQETQYF. The CDR3 DNA follows: TGCGCCTCCGGGGAAGGCCTAGCGGGGGTGCAAGAGACCCAGTACTTC.

The V call is TRBV6-5, the J call TRBJ2-7; possible D gene TRBD1, 6 bases. The CDR3 sequence is 15 residues long. Germline assignment: CDR1 MNHEY and CDR2 SVGAGI. V was cut by 2 bases and J by 6 bases, with 17 bases left in between. CDR3 sequence reads: CASSYTRGGRSEQYF. CDR3 coding DNA: TGTGCCAGCAGTTACACGAGAGGGGGTAGGTCCGAGCAGTACTTC.

In this sample, this clonotype turned up a few times. This chain uses TRBV4-1 with TRBJ2-2, with a tentative D call TRBD2 (7 bases). Germline V lookup: CDR1 MGHRA, CDR2 YSYEKL. CDR3 length: 16 residues. Trimming took off 0 bases at V and 6 bases at J, with 14 bases between the two ends. CDR3 in DNA: TGCGCCAGCAGCCAAGAATTATCGGGGGGCGCCGGGGAGCTGTTTTTT. Protein sequence: CASSQELSGGAGELFF.

This clonotype has more than one count but fewer than ten. The chain joins TRBV20-1 to TRBJ1-4; 7 positions agree with TRBD1. This CDR3 is built from 12 residues. With 4 bases clipped from V and 5 bases from J, the junction kept 1 base outside the gene matches. CDR1 and CDR2 from the germline V gene are DFQATT and SNEGSKA (reference sequence). In DNA form, the CDR3 reads TGCAGTGCTATGACAGGGAATGAAAAACTGTTTTTT. Translation: CSAMTGNEKLFF.

This clonotype turned up a few times. The V and J genes are TRBV25-1 and TRBJ1-2; maybe TRBD1 (5 bases). There are 13 residues in the CDR3. V lost 0 bases, J lost 6 bases, and 8 bases lay in between. Germline V gene lookup returns CDR1 MGHDK and CDR2 SYGVNS. DNA for the CDR3: TGTGCCAGCAGTGAATACCCGACAGATGGCTACACCTTC. Its translation is CASSEYPTDGYTF.

The V call is TRBV10-3, the J call TRBJ1-1; D might be TRBD1 (6 bases). CDR1 ENHRY and CDR2 SYGVKD come from the germline V gene. V lost 7 bases, J lost 8 bases, and 11 bases lay in between. The CDR3 loop spans 11 amino acids. The CDR3 DNA reads TGTGCCATCAACGACGACAGGGAAGCTTTCTTT. Encoded protein: CAINDDREAFF.

This clonotype appeared many times. This chain joins TRBV27 and TRBJ2-1; D may correspond to TRBD1 or TRBD2 (6 bases each). Trimming pared 6 bases from V and 6 bases from J, leaving 18 bases between. The CDR3 length is 15 residues. Germline CDR1 is MNHEY and CDR2 is SMNVEV (reference sequence). CDR3 amino acids: CASRQGTAKGNEQFF. CDR3 sequence (DNA): TGTGCCAGCAGGCAGGGGACTGCTAAGGGCAATGAGCAGTTCTTC.

This clonotype has just a few counts. For the CDR3, the DNA is TGTGCCAGCAGCCACCGGGACTTCTCCTACAATGAGCAGTTCTTC. Encoded protein: CASSHRDFSYNEQFF. The chain is built from TRBV7-2 and TRBJ2-1; a possible D gene is TRBD2 (6 bases). CDR1 is SGHTA, CDR2 FQGNSA, per germline. The CDR3 is 15 amino acids. Trimming cost V 5 bases and J 0 bases, with 11 bases left between them. The full variable domain, in which reference TRBV7-2 and TRBJ2-1 provide the parts outside the CDR3, is GAGVSQSPSNKVTEKGKDVELRCDPISGHTALYWYRQSLGQGLEFLIYFQGNSAPDKSGLPSDRFSAERTGGSVSTLTIQRTQQEDSAVYLCASSHRDFSYNEQFFGPGTRLTVL.

This clonotype was detected many times. V is TRBV6-2 or TRBV6-3 and J is TRBJ2-3; TRBD1 might be the D (5 bases). V lost 4 bases and J lost 9, with 14 bases in between. Germline V CDR1 and CDR2: MNHEY, SVGEGT. The CDR3 is made up of 13 amino acids. The CDR3 bases are TGTGCCAGCAGTTCCGACGTAGGGGAAACGCAGTATTTT. It is translated as CASSSDVGETQYF.

The J gene is TRBJ1-1, the V gene TRBV20-1; D remains unclear. Germline CDR1 DFQATT, CDR2 SNEGSKA (reference sequence). The CDR3 runs to 13 residues. The V end lost 4 bases, the J end lost 1 base, and 10 bases lay between the germline ends. CDR3 sequence: CSATRRPNTEAFF. The CDR3 DNA sequence: TGCAGTGCTACGAGACGTCCGAACACTGAAGCTTTCTTT.

This clonotype showed up just a few times. The chain couples TRBV12-3 or TRBV12-4 to TRBJ2-2; 8 nucleotides line up with TRBD2. The CDR3 is 15 residues long. The trim removed 6 bases at V and 3 bases at J, leaving 6 bases unmatched. DNA for the CDR3: TGTGCCAGCAGAGGAGCGGGGGCCGACACCGGGGAGCTGTTTTTT. Protein: CASRGAGADTGELFF.

The V gene is TRBV7-3, the J gene TRBJ2-1; tentative D call: TRBD2 (5 bases). The CDR3 covers 15 residues. The germline V gene encodes CDR1 SGHTA and CDR2 FQGTGA. Trimming took off 0 bases at V and 3 bases at J, with 9 bases between the two ends. The CDR3 region has the DNA TGTGCCAGCAGCTTAACCGGCGAGGGCTACAATGAGCAGTTCTTC. This encodes CASSLTGEGYNEQFF.

This clonotype occurred once. At one boundary the junction diverges from the germline segment, which might be a read error. V and J are TRBV12-3 or TRBV12-4 and TRBJ1-1; no firm D call. The CDR3 is made up of 14 amino acids. CDR3 amino acids: CASSRAILNTEAFF. The CDR3 region has the DNA TGTGCCAGCAGCCGGGCCATCCTCAACACTGAAGCTTTCTTC.

This clonotype was seen ten or more times. The chain uses TRBV20-1 and TRBJ1-6, with 9 bases lining up with TRBD1. The ends lost 6 bases at V and 5 bases at J; junction bases unmatched: 8. This CDR3 has 15 residues. The germline gives CDR1 DFQATT, CDR2 SNEGSKA (reference sequence). Here the CDR3 reads CSASTGGLDNSPLHF. The DNA for the CDR3 is TGCAGTGCCTCGACAGGGGGACTGGATAATTCACCCCTCCACTTT.

This clonotype was seen many times. CDR3 amino acids: CASSLGGRTDTQYF. The CDR3 coding sequence is TGTGCCAGCAGCTTGGGCGGGAGGACAGATACGCAGTATTTT. The chain links TRBV7-3 to TRBJ2-3, with TRBD2 matching over 8 bases. J was trimmed by 3 bases and V by 3 bases; bases with no gene match: 2. This CDR3 has 14 amino acids. In germline, CDR1 is SGHTA, CDR2 FQGTGA.

The V and J genes are TRBV18 and TRBJ2-5; 10 bases align to TRBD2. The ends lost 2 bases at V and 0 bases at J; junction bases unmatched: 9. The CDR3 has 18 amino acids. From germline, CDR1 is KGHSH and CDR2 LQKENI. CDR3 residues: CASSPALAGVLYQETQYF. CDR3 bases: TGTGCCAGCTCACCAGCTCTAGCGGGAGTTTTGTACCAAGAGACCCAGTACTTC.

This clonotype was counted at least ten times. The V call is TRBV7-9, the J call TRBJ1-2, with D possibly TRBD1 on 6 matching bases. The CDR3 has 14 residues. With 5 bases removed from V and 4 bases from J, the gap between germline ends came to 14 bases. Per germline, CDR1 SEHNR and CDR2 FQNEAQ (reference sequence). CDR3 DNA sequence: TGTGCCAGCAGCCCCGGACAGCTTCTCTATGGCTACACCTTC. Protein sequence: CASSPGQLLYGYTF.

This clonotype was detected only a few times. One end of the junction varies from germline; a read error may be responsible. This chain joins TRBV18 and TRBJ2-7; 9 bases are shared with TRBD1. This CDR3 contains 14 residues. Per the germline V gene, CDR1 is KGHSH and CDR2 is LQKENI. The CDR3 coding sequence is TGTGCCGGCTCACCGAAGGACAGGGGCTACGAGCAGTACTTC. Residues: CAGSPKDRGYEQYF.

In its sample, this clonotype was seen a few times. The chain couples TRBV20-1 to TRBJ2-1, with 7 bases identical to TRBD2. CDR1 and CDR2 (germline): DFQATT, SNEGSKA (reference sequence). The CDR3 has 12 residues. V shed 3 bases, J shed 8 bases, and the junction held 4 bases outside the gene matches. DNA for the CDR3: TGCAGTGCTAGCTTAGCGGGTGATGAGCAGTTCTTC. It is translated as CSASLAGDEQFF.

This clonotype was observed a handful of times. Here the CDR3 reads CATSDLGTGELFF. In DNA form, the CDR3 reads TGTGCCACCAGTGATTTAGGTACCGGGGAGCTGTTTTTT. The chain carries TRBV24-1 and TRBJ2-2; D remains unclear. This CDR3 is 13 amino acids long. The V end was cut by 1 base, the J end by 5 bases, with 4 bases between. Germline loops: CDR1 KGHDR, CDR2 SFDVKD.

Remarks on this clonotype: Possible read error: a much larger clone is one base away. This chain uses TRBV27 with TRBJ2-7; D uncertain. Germline loops: CDR1 MNHEY, CDR2 SMNVEV (reference sequence). The ends were cut back, 5 bases at V and 2 bases at J, with 10 bases in the middle. The CDR3 covers 13 residues. CDR3 nucleotide sequence: TGTGCCAGCAGTGCCCAAAGCCCCTACGAGCAGTACTTC. It encodes CASSAQSPYEQYF.

V is TRBV2 and J is TRBJ1-2, with D uncertain. CDR3 length equals 13 residues. Germline V gene lookup returns CDR1 SNHLY and CDR2 FYNNEI. V shed 4 bases and J shed 2 bases, with 8 bases lying between them. The DNA for the CDR3 is TGTGCCAGCAGTGGAACGGTAAACTATGGCTACACCTTC. Protein: CASSGTVNYGYTF.

This clonotype was seen more than once but under ten times. The chain recombines TRBV11-2 with TRBJ2-1; 12 nucleotides line up with TRBD2. With 1 base clipped from V and 15 bases from J, the junction kept 10 bases outside the gene matches. This CDR3 comprises 15 residues. The germline V gene has CDR1 SGHAT and CDR2 FQNNGV. CDR3 region: CASSLALPSGRGLFF. In DNA, the CDR3 is TGTGCCAGCAGCTTAGCCTTGCCTAGCGGGAGGGGGCTGTTCTTC. The full variable domain, in which reference TRBV11-2 and TRBJ2-1 provide the parts outside the CDR3, is EAGVAQSPRYKIIEKRQSVAFWCNPISGHATLYWYQQILGQGPKLLIQFQNNGVVDDSQLPKDRFSAERLKGVDSTLKIQPAKLEDSAVYLCASSLALPSGRGLFFGPGTRLTVL.